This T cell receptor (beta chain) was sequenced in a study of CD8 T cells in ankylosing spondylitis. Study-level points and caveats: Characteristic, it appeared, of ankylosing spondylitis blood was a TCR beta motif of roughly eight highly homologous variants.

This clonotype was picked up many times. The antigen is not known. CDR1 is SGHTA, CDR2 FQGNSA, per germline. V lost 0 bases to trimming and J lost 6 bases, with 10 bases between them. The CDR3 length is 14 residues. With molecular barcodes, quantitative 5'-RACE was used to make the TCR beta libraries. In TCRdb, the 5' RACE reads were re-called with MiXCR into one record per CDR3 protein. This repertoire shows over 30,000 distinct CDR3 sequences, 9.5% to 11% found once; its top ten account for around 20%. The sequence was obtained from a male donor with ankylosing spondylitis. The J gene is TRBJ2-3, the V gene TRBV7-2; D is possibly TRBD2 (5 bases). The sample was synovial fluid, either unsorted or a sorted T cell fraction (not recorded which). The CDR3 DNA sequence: TGTGCCAGCAGCTTAGCAGCTAGAGGGGATACGCAGTATTTT. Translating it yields CASSLAARGDTQYF.